This T cell receptor (beta chain) came from a study of human T cells and chemical hapten exposure. The germline gives CDR1 SQVTM, CDR2 ANQGSEA. CDR3 length: 13 residues. This clonotype was picked up many times. The junction shows a germline mismatch at one end, possibly a read error. Researchers extracted total RNA from unfractionated whole blood. Single cDNA molecules in the library carried unique molecular identifiers attached during preparation. TCRdb independently ran MiXCR on the reads; one entry per CDR3 protein. The profile shows about 120,000 distinct CDR3 sequences, 8% to 9.5% of them singletons.

This receptor was taken from a human donor in good health. Some clones in this sample may be carry-over from other donors' samples. This chain joins TRBV29-1 and TRBJ1-5, with 8 bases aligning to TRBD1. Sequenced material: whole blood. The DNA for the CDR3 is TGCAGCGTTGGCAGGGGGCGCAACCAGCCCCAGCATTTT. Its translation: CSVGRGRNQPQHF.